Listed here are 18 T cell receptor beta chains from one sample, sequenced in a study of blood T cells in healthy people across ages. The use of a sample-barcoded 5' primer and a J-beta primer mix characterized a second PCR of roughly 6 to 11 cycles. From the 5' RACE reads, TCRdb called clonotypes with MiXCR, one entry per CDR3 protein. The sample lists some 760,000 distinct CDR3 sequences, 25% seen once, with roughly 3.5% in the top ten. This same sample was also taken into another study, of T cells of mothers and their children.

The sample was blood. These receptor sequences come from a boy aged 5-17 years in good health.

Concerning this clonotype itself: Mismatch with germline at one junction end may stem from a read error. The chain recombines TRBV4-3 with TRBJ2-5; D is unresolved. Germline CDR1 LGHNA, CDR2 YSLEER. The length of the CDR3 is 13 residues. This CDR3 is CASSQGYQETQYF. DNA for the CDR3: TGCGCCAGTAGCCAAGGCTACCAAGAGACCCAGTACTTC.

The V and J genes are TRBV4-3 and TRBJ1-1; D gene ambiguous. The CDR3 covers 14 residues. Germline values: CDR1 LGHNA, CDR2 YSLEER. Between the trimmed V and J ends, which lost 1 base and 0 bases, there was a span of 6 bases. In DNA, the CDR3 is TGCGCCAGCAGCCAAGCTACCATGAACACTGAAGCTTTCTTT. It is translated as CASSQATMNTEAFF.

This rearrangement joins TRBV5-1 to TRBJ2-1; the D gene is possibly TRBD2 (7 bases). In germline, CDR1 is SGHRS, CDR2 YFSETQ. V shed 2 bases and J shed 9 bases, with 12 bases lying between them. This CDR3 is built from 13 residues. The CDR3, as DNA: TGCGCCAGCAGCTTTGGGGGGGCCCTTGAGCAGTTCTTC. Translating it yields CASSFGGALEQFF.

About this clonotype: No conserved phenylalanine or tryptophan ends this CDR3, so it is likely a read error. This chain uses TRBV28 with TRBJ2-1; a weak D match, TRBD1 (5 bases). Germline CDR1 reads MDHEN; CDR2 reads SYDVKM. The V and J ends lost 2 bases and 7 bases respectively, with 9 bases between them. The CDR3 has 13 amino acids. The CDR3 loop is CASSLLPGNEQFL. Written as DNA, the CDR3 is TGTGCCAGCAGTTTACTTCCAGGGAATGAGCAGTTCCTC.

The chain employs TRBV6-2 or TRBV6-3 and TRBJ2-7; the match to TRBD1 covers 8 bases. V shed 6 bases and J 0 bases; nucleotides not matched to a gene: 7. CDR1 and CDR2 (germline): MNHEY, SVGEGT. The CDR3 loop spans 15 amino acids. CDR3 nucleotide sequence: TGTGCCAGCAGAAGCGGACAGGGTAGCTCCTACGAGCAGTACTTC. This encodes CASRSGQGSSYEQYF.

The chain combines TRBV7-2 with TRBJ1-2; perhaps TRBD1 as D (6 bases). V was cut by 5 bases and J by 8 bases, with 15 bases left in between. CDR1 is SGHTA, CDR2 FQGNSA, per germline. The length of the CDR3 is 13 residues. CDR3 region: CASSVTGRSGYTF. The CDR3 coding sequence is TGTGCCAGCAGCGTAACAGGGAGGTCGGGCTACACCTTC.

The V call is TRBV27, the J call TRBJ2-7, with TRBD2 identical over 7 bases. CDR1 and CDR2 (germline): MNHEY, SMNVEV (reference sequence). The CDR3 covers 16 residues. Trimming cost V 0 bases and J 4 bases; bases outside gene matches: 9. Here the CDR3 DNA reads TGTGCCAGCAGTTTATCGGGAGGGGCTATGAGGTACGAGCAGTACTTC. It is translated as CASSLSGGAMRYEQYF.

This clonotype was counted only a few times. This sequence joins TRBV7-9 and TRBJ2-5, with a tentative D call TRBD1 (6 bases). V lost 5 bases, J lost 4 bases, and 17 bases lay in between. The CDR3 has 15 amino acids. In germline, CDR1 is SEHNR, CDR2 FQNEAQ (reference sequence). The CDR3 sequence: CASSRIQGIGETQYF. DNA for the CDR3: TGTGCCAGCAGCCGTATACAGGGTATTGGAGAGACCCAGTACTTC.

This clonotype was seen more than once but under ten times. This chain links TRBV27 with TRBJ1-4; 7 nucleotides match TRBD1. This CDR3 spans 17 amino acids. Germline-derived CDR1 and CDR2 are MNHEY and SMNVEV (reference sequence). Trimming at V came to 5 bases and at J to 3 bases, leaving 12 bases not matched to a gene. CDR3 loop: CASSTSTDRVSNEKLFF. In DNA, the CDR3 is TGTGCCAGCAGTACATCCACTGACAGGGTATCTAATGAAAAACTGTTTTTT.

The CDR3 loop is CASSLLQALLYNEQFF. The DNA of the CDR3 is TGCGCCAGCAGCTTGCTTCAGGCTCTCCTCTACAATGAGCAGTTCTTC. The rearrangement joins TRBV5-1 to TRBJ2-1; D is undetermined. The CDR3 contains 16 residues. CDR1 SGHRS and CDR2 YFSETQ come from the germline V gene. The ends were cut back, 1 base at V and 3 bases at J, with 14 bases in the middle.

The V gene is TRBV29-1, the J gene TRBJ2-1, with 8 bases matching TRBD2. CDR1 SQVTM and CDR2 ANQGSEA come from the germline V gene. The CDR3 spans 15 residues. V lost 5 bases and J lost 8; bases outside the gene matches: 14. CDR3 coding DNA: TGCAGCGTTCGTAGCGGGATGTCCCTTTGGGATGAGCAGTTCTTC. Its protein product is CSVRSGMSLWDEQFF.

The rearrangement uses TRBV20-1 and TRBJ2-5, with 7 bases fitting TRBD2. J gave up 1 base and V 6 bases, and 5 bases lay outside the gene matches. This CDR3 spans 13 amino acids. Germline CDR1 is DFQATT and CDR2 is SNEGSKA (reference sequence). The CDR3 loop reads CSALRGGQETQYF. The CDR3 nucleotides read TGCAGTGCCCTGCGCGGGGGCCAAGAGACCCAGTACTTC.

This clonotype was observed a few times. In DNA form, the CDR3 reads TGTGCCAGCAGCCCCGTGGCAGCGAACCTTCACACTGAAGCTTTCTTT. Its translation is CASSPVAANLHTEAFF. The chain combines TRBV5-5 with TRBJ1-1; D gene ambiguous. The ends were cut back, 4 bases at V and 3 bases at J, with 19 bases in the middle. From germline, CDR1 is SGHKS and CDR2 YYEKEE (reference sequence). The CDR3 spans 16 residues.

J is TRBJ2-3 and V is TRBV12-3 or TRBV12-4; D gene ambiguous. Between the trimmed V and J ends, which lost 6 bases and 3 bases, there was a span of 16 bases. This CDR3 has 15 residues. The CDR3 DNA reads TGTGCCAGCAGCTCGTGGGTAGAAGGGACAGATACGCAGTATTTT. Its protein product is CASSSWVEGTDTQYF.

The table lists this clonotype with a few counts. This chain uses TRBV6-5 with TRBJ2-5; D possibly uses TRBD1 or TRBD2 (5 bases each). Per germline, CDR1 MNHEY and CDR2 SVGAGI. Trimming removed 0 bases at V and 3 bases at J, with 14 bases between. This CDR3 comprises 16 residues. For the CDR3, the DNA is TGTGCCAGCAGTTACTCCCTAGTCAGAGGGGAAGAGACCCAGTACTTC. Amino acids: CASSYSLVRGEETQYF.

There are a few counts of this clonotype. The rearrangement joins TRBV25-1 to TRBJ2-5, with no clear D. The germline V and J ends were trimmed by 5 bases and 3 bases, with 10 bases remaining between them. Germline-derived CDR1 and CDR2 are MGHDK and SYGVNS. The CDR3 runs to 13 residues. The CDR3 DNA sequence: TGTGCCAGCAGTAGATCAGCCGAAGAGACCCAGTACTTC. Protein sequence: CASSRSAEETQYF.

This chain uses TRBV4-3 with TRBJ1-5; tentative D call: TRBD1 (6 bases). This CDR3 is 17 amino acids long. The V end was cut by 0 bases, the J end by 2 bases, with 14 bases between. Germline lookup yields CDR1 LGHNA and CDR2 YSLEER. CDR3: CASSQDLQGYGNQPQHF. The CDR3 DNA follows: TGCGCCAGCAGCCAAGATCTGCAGGGGTATGGCAATCAGCCCCAGCATTTT.

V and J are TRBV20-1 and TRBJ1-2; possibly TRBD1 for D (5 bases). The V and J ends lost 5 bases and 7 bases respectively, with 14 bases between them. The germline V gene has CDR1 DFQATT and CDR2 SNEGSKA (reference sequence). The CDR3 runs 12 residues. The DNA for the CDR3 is TGCAGTGCTCCGGGACTCCTTAGTGGCTACACCTTC. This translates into CSAPGLLSGYTF.